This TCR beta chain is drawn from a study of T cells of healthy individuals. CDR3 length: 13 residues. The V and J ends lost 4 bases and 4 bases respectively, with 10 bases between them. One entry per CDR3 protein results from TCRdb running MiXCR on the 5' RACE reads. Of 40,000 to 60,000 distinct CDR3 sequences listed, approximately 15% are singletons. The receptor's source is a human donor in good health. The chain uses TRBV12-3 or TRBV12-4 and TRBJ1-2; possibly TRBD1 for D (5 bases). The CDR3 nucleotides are TGTGCCAGCAGTTGGCAGGGTGGCTATGGCTACACCTTC. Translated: CASSWQGGYGYTF.